These 17 T cell receptor beta chains were sequenced from one sample in a study of blood T cell repertoires in COVID-19. Here immunoSEQ multiplex PCR was the method, and the copy in TCRdb shows in-frame clones only, minus some. Among some 250,000 clones listed, around nine tenths were seen once. The sequenced material came from peripheral blood. The origin of the receptors is a woman aged 60 to 75 with COVID-19, enrolled during active disease.

The chain uses TRBV5-6 and TRBJ2-2, with D possibly being TRBD2 (6 bases). Germline V lookup: CDR1 SGHDT, CDR2 YYEEEE. This CDR3 region has 15 residues. Trimming took 4 bases from V and 1 from J, leaving 11 bases between them. CDR3 residues: CASSRRRGNTGELFF. CDR3 sequence (DNA): TGTGCCAGCAGCAGGCGGCGGGGGAACACCGGGGAGCTGTTTTTT.

The rearrangement joins TRBV6-2 or TRBV6-3 to TRBJ2-7, with 10 bases identical to TRBD1. This CDR3 is 16 amino acids long. The junction had 6 bases not matched to a gene; V was cut back by 2 bases and J by 2 bases. Per germline, CDR1 MNHEY and CDR2 SVGEGT. CDR3 residues: CASSYRRDRGTYEQYF. DNA for the CDR3: TGTGCCAGCAGTTACCGTCGGGACAGGGGAACCTACGAGCAGTACTTC.

In this sample, this clone turned up a few times. The V call is TRBV6-5, the J call TRBJ2-5; the match to TRBD2 covers 7 bases. V shed 0 bases, J shed 2 bases, and the junction held 6 bases outside the gene matches. Germline CDR1 reads MNHEY; CDR2 reads SVGAGI. The length of the CDR3 is 16 residues. The CDR3 here is CASSYSWGGGQETQYF. As DNA, the CDR3 is TGTGCCAGCAGTTACTCGTGGGGGGGAGGTCAAGAGACCCAGTACTTC.

V usage is TRBV3-1 (or the pseudogene TRBV3-2) and J usage is TRBJ2-1, with D possibly being TRBD2 (6 bases). V was cut by 0 bases and J by 5 bases, with 11 bases left in between. This CDR3 is built from 15 residues. Germline V gene data show CDR1 as LGHDT and CDR2 as YNNKEL (reference sequence). CDR3 region: CASSQDPGVHNEQFF. The CDR3 DNA is TGTGCCAGCAGCCAAGATCCGGGGGTCCACAATGAGCAGTTCTTC.

The chain is built from TRBV28 and TRBJ1-2; the match to TRBD1 covers 7 bases. The CDR3 is 12 amino acids. Germline CDR1 and CDR2: MDHEN and SYDVKM. J was trimmed by 7 bases and V by 10 bases; bases with no gene match: 9. CDR3 bases: TGTGCCACCCTGGAACAGGGGTTTGGCTACACCTTC. As protein: CATLEQGFGYTF.

The chain combines TRBV7-9 with TRBJ2-7, with D hard to call. Trimming left V 5 bases short and J 3 bases short, with 8 bases between. CDR1 and CDR2 (germline): SEHNR, FQNEAQ (reference sequence). The CDR3 length is 12 residues. CDR3 in DNA: TGTGCCAGCAGCCCCACGGTCTACGAGCAGTACTTC. Its translation is CASSPTVYEQYF.

This chain connects TRBV28 to TRBJ1-2; D is unclear. The CDR3 length is 14 residues. Germline values: CDR1 MDHEN, CDR2 SYDVKM. V lost 5 bases to trimming and J lost 2 bases, with 12 bases between them. CDR3: CASSPGSGNYGYTF. In nucleotides, the CDR3 is TGTGCCAGCAGTCCCGGGTCGGGAAACTATGGCTACACCTTC.

This clone showed up just a few times. The rearrangement uses TRBV28 and TRBJ1-3; D is ambiguous. Germline assignment: CDR1 MDHEN and CDR2 SYDVKM. V dropped 5 bases and J dropped 0 bases, with 17 bases sitting between them. The CDR3 is made up of 17 amino acids. The CDR3 region has the DNA TGTGCCAGCAGTCCCTTATGGAGGGCCAGCTCTGGAAACACCATATATTTT. Protein product: CASSPLWRASSGNTIYF.

Here the CDR3 reads CASSVLGQGWDNEQFF. DNA of the CDR3: TGTGCCAGCAGCGTGTTGGGACAGGGGTGGGACAATGAGCAGTTCTTC. This sequence joins TRBV11-2 and TRBJ2-1; TRBD1 matches 10 bases. The CDR3 extends over 16 amino acids. CDR1 SGHAT and CDR2 FQNNGV come from the germline V gene. The J segment lost 5 bases and the V segment lost 5 bases, leaving 9 bases of the junction unmatched.

The chain uses TRBV3-1 (or the pseudogene TRBV3-2) and TRBJ2-1; 11 bases match TRBD2. After removal of 1 base from V and 7 bases from J, the junction contained 12 bases not matched to a gene. CDR1 is LGHDT, CDR2 YNNKEL, per germline (reference sequence). The CDR3 has 18 residues. The CDR3 sequence: CASSQVAGGAAGRNEQFF. The DNA for the CDR3 is TGTGCCAGCAGCCAAGTAGCGGGAGGGGCGGCTGGCAGGAATGAGCAGTTCTTC.

Only one count was recorded for this clone. The V gene is TRBV7-2, the J gene TRBJ2-1; 9 positions match TRBD2. Per the germline V gene, CDR1 is SGHTA and CDR2 is FQGNSA. The V segment lost 5 bases and the J segment 2 bases; nucleotides outside the gene matches: 7. The CDR3 has 16 amino acids. CDR3 residues: CASSLSGSRPYNEQFF. Written as DNA, the CDR3 is TGTGCCAGCAGCCTTAGCGGGAGTAGACCCTACAATGAGCAGTTCTTC.

The rearrangement links TRBV9 to TRBJ1-1, with unresolved D. Trimming removed 0 bases from V and 2 bases from J, with 11 bases in between. Germline lookup yields CDR1 SGDLS and CDR2 YYNGEE. The CDR3 loop spans 15 amino acids. DNA for the CDR3: TGTGCCAGCAGCGTAGGGGGAGCCTATAACACTGAAGCTTTCTTT. Translation: CASSVGGAYNTEAFF.

V usage is TRBV6-5 and J usage is TRBJ1-2; D gene ambiguous. Between the trimmed V and J ends, which lost 0 bases and 4 bases, there was a span of 9 bases. The CDR3 is 14 amino acids. Germline CDR1 and CDR2: MNHEY and SVGAGI. CDR3 loop: CASSYSSPPYGYTF. The CDR3 DNA reads TGTGCCAGCAGTTACTCGAGTCCTCCCTATGGCTACACCTTC.

The CDR3 nucleotides read TGTGCCAGTAGGGGGAGGAGCCGATACGAGAGCTCCTACGAGCAGTACTTC. Its translation is CASRGRSRYESSYEQYF. The rearrangement links TRBV19 to TRBJ2-7; a possible D gene is TRBD2 (6 bases). Germline values: CDR1 LNHDA, CDR2 SQIVND (reference sequence). This CDR3 is 17 amino acids long. V lost 6 bases to trimming and J lost 0 bases, with 21 bases between them.

The rearrangement uses TRBV3-1 (or the pseudogene TRBV3-2) and TRBJ2-7, with a tentative D call TRBD2 (6 bases). CDR1 LGHDT and CDR2 YNNKEL come from the germline V gene (reference sequence). The CDR3 is 13 amino acids. Trimming cost V 1 base and J 5 bases, with 9 bases left between them. The CDR3 loop reads CASSQGRGNEQYF. CDR3 DNA sequence: TGTGCCAGCAGCCAAGGACGCGGGAACGAGCAGTACTTC.

This rearrangement joins TRBV19 to TRBJ1-5, with no clear D. The V and J ends lost 3 bases and 4 bases respectively, with 16 bases between them. CDR3 length: 16 residues. CDR1 LNHDA and CDR2 SQIVND come from the germline V gene (reference sequence). In DNA, the CDR3 is TGTGCCAGTAGTATCCGGGGTCCGGAGAGGAATCAGCCCCAGCATTTT. Its translation: CASSIRGPERNQPQHF.

This chain joins TRBV19 and TRBJ2-1; D may be TRBD2 (5 bases). The CDR3 runs to 13 residues. Trimming took off 6 bases at V and 6 bases at J, with 12 bases between the two ends. Looked up from germline, CDR1 is LNHDA and CDR2 is SQIVND (reference sequence). For the CDR3, the DNA is TGTGCCAGTAGACTAGTCCCCTCCAATGAGCAGTTCTTC. Translated: CASRLVPSNEQFF.